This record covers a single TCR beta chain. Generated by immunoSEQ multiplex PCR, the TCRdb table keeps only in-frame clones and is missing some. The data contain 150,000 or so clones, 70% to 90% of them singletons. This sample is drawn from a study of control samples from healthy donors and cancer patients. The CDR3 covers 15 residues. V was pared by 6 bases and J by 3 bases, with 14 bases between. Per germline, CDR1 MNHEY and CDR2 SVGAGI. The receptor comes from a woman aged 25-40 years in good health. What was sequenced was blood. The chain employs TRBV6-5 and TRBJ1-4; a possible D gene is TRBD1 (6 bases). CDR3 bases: TGTGCCAGCAGATCAAGGGGGAACCCTAATGAAAAACTGTTTTTT. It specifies CASRSRGNPNEKLFF.